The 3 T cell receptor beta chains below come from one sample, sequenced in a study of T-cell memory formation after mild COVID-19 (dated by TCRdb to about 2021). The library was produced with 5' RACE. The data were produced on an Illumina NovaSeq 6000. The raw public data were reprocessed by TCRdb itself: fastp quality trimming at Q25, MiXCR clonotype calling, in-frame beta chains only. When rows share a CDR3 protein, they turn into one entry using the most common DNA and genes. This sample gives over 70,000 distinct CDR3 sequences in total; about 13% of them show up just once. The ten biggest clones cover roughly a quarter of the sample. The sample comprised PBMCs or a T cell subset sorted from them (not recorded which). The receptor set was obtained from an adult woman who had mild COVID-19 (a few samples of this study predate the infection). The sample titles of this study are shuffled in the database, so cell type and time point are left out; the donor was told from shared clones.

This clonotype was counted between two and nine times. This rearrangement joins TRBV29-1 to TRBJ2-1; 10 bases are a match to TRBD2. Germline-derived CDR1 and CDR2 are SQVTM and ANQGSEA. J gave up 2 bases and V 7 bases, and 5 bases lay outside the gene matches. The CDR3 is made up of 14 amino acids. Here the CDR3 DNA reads TGCAGCGGGACTAGCGGTAGTACCTACAATGAGCAGTTCTTC. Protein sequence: CSGTSGSTYNEQFF.

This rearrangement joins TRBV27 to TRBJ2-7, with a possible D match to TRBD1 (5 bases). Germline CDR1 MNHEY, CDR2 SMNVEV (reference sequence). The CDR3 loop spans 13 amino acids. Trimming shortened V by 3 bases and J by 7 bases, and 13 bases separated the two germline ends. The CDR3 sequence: CASSFGLGLEQYF. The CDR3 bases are TGTGCCAGCAGTTTTGGCTTGGGGCTAGAGCAGTACTTC.

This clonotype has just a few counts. Written as DNA, the CDR3 is TGCGCCAGCACCCGGGCGGGACTAGCGGTCACCGGGGAGCTGTTTTTT. Amino acid sequence: CASTRAGLAVTGELFF. V is TRBV5-1 and J is TRBJ2-2, with TRBD2 matching over 11 bases. The germline CDR1 and CDR2 sequences are SGHRS and YFSETQ. The CDR3 extends over 16 amino acids. J was trimmed by 4 bases and V by 6 bases; bases with no gene match: 8.